These 16 T cell receptor beta chains came from one sample sequenced in a study of cytotoxic CD8 clonotypes in ibrutinib-treated CLL. Some clones are missing from TCRdb's copy, which holds only in-frame ones; the method was immunoSEQ multiplex PCR. The sample records around 310,000 clones, 80% being singletons. Source: PBMCs, taken before ibrutinib treatment. These receptor sequences come from a human donor with chronic lymphocytic leukemia.

The CDR3 protein is CASSLEGLEYYEQYF. As DNA, the CDR3 is TGTGCCAGCAGCTTAGAGGGACTAGAATATTACGAGCAGTACTTC. This chain joins TRBV11-3 and TRBJ2-7; TRBD2 matches 8 bases. The V and J ends lost 0 bases and 4 bases, in that order; junction bases with no gene match: 5. This CDR3 spans 15 amino acids. The germline V gene has CDR1 SGHNT and CDR2 YENEEA.

This chain joins TRBV6-1 and TRBJ2-2, with 10 bases identical to TRBD2. Per germline, CDR1 MNHNS and CDR2 SASEGT. This CDR3 has 18 amino acids. V dropped 2 bases and J dropped 1; count of bases not matched to a gene: 7. The CDR3 loop is CASSESGRASGNTGELFF. The CDR3 DNA sequence: TGTGCCAGCAGTGAAAGCGGGAGGGCATCGGGGAACACCGGGGAGCTGTTTTTT.

This clone has only one observation. The J gene is TRBJ1-2, the V gene TRBV6-5; 7 bases fit TRBD1. Germline V gene lookup returns CDR1 MNHEY and CDR2 SVGAGI. J gave up 5 bases and V 5 bases, and 11 bases lay outside the gene matches. This CDR3 has 15 amino acids. This chain's CDR3 is CASSAIRTGGYGYTF. The CDR3 DNA sequence: TGTGCCAGCAGTGCAATACGGACAGGAGGGTATGGCTACACCTTC.

The chain has TRBV10-3 and TRBJ2-7; 9 bases map to TRBD2. Per the germline V gene, CDR1 is ENHRY and CDR2 is SYGVKD. Trimming at V came to 3 bases and at J to 2 bases, leaving 5 bases not matched to a gene. The CDR3 sequence is 15 residues long. Here the CDR3 reads CAISEYSGGPYEQYF. The CDR3 DNA reads TGTGCCATCAGTGAATATAGCGGGGGACCCTACGAGCAGTACTTC.

The chain uses TRBV28 and TRBJ2-5; 14 bases line up with TRBD2. J lost 5 bases, V lost 1 base, and 15 bases had no gene match. The length of the CDR3 is 20 residues. Germline-derived CDR1 and CDR2 are MDHEN and SYDVKM. CDR3: CASSLYPHWTSGRWRETQYF. CDR3 DNA sequence: TGTGCCAGCAGTTTATATCCTCACTGGACTAGCGGGAGGTGGCGGGAGACCCAGTACTTC.

This chain's CDR3 is CASSESTSSYYNEQFF. The CDR3 region has the DNA TGCGCCAGCAGTGAGTCGACTAGCAGCTACTACAATGAGCAGTTCTTC. The chain links TRBV10-2 to TRBJ2-1, with 7 bases aligning to TRBD2. V lost 0 bases and J lost 3; bases outside the gene matches: 5. CDR3 length: 16 amino acids. Germline V CDR1 and CDR2: WSHSY, SAAADI.

This clone was observed a handful of times. The chain uses TRBV6-5 and TRBJ2-1, with D possibly matching TRBD1 (5 bases). The germline V gene has CDR1 MNHEY and CDR2 SVGAGI. V dropped 5 bases and J dropped 7 bases, with 12 bases sitting between them. CDR3 length equals 13 residues. The CDR3 DNA sequence: TGTGCCAGCAGTGTCAGGGAATTGAATGAGCAGTTCTTC. Protein sequence: CASSVRELNEQFF.

This clone was picked up one time. The chain carries TRBV5-1 and TRBJ2-1, with D perhaps TRBD1 (6 bases). Trimming removed 0 bases at V and 9 bases at J, with 22 bases between. The germline CDR1 and CDR2 sequences are SGHRS and YFSETQ. This CDR3 has 17 residues. The CDR3 DNA reads TGCGCCAGCAGCTTGGAGGGTGTGGGACACAGTTGGGGTGAGCAGTTCTTC. Translating it yields CASSLEGVGHSWGEQFF.

This clone was detected once. The chain is built from TRBV6-5 and TRBJ2-5; D may match TRBD1 or TRBD2 (5 bases each). This CDR3 is 13 amino acids long. The germline CDR1 and CDR2 sequences are MNHEY and SVGAGI. V lost 9 bases, J lost 2 bases, and 13 bases lay in between. CDR3 sequence (DNA): TGTGCCAGTACCGGGACGGATCAAGAGACCCAGTACTTC. This translates into CASTGTDQETQYF.

The chain carries TRBV27 and TRBJ1-2; TRBD1 is a possible D gene (5 bases). The CDR3 runs 15 residues. Germline V gene data show CDR1 as MNHEY and CDR2 as SMNVEV (reference sequence). V was pared by 2 bases and J by 1 base, with 11 bases between. CDR3 protein: CASSLVRGGNYGYTF. For the CDR3, the DNA is TGTGCCAGCAGTTTAGTCCGGGGCGGTAACTATGGCTACACCTTC.

This clone was observed a few times. This sequence joins TRBV2 and TRBJ1-5; D might be TRBD1 (5 bases). CDR3 length: 12 residues. Between the trimmed V and J ends, which lost 6 bases and 5 bases, there was a span of 8 bases. Looked up from germline, CDR1 is SNHLY and CDR2 is FYNNEI. The CDR3 DNA is TGTGCCAGCAGATTAGGGGATCAGCCCCAGCATTTT. This sequence encodes CASRLGDQPQHF. Using reference TRBV2 and TRBJ1-5 for the parts outside the CDR3, the full variable domain is EPEVTQTPSHQVTQMGQEVILRCVPISNHLYFYWYRQILGQKVEFLVSFYNNEISEKSEIFDDQFSVERPDGSNFTLKIRSTKLEDSAMYFCASRLGDQPQHFGDGTRLSIL.

This clone was seen only a few times. The gene calls are TRBV30 and TRBJ1-5, with D unresolved. Germline CDR1 reads GTSNPN; CDR2 reads SVGIG (reference sequence). The CDR3 spans 13 residues. The germline V and J ends were trimmed by 4 bases and 0 bases, with 7 bases remaining between them. CDR3 residues: CAWTYGSNQPQHF. CDR3 sequence (DNA): TGTGCCTGGACATACGGTAGCAATCAGCCCCAGCATTTT.

The rearrangement links TRBV4-3 to TRBJ2-7; weak D call: TRBD1 (5 bases). The germline CDR1 and CDR2 sequences are LGHNA and YSLEER. V was trimmed by 0 bases and J by 3 bases, leaving 12 bases between them. The CDR3 sequence is 15 residues long. CDR3: CASSQDREKVYEQYF. In nucleotides, the CDR3 is TGCGCCAGCAGCCAAGACAGGGAAAAAGTCTACGAGCAGTACTTC.

The chain recombines TRBV4-2 with TRBJ2-1; D remains ambiguous. The CDR3 contains 12 residues. Trimming took 4 bases from V and 5 from J, leaving 6 bases between them. Per the germline V gene, CDR1 is LGHNA and CDR2 is YNFKEQ. CDR3: CASSPGDNEQFF. DNA for the CDR3: TGTGCCAGCAGCCCAGGTGACAATGAGCAGTTCTTC.

The V gene is TRBV19, the J gene TRBJ1-5; TRBD1 aligns across 7 bases. The V and J ends lost 3 bases and 5 bases, in that order; junction bases with no gene match: 10. The CDR3 consists of 16 residues. The V gene's germline CDR1 is LNHDA and CDR2 SQIVND (reference sequence). The CDR3 here is CASSIDRVSSDQPQHF. The CDR3, as DNA: TGTGCCAGTAGTATCGACAGGGTGAGTTCGGATCAGCCCCAGCATTTT.

The genes are TRBV30 and TRBJ1-2, with D possibly matching TRBD1 (5 bases). The CDR3 is 13 residues long. V lost 4 bases and J 6 bases, leaving 15 bases between the germline ends. Germline V gives CDR1 GTSNPN, CDR2 SVGIG (reference sequence). CDR3 loop: CAWTGKMSDGYTF. CDR3 nucleotide sequence: TGTGCCTGGACAGGGAAAATGTCGGATGGCTACACCTTC.